The source of this T cell receptor beta chain is a study of cytomegalovirus exposure and HLA in healthy donors. The germline V gene encodes CDR1 SGHDT and CDR2 YYEEEE. This CDR3 comprises 13 residues. Trimming removed 4 bases from V and 1 base from J, with 8 bases in between. The PCR was carried out with 60 Vbeta primers and 13 Jbeta primers. Clones were sequenced by immunoSEQ multiplex PCR, and TCRdb holds only the in-frame ones, with some missing. This sample has about 130,000 clones, with more than 75% found just once. The receptor was isolated from a female donor in good health and CMV-seronegative. This chain joins TRBV5-6 and TRBJ1-1; tentatively, D is TRBD1 (5 bases). The sequencing sample was made of PBMCs. CDR3 nucleotides: TGTGCCAGCAGCCGTACAGGGAACACTGAAGCTTTCTTT. This translates into CASSRTGNTEAFF.